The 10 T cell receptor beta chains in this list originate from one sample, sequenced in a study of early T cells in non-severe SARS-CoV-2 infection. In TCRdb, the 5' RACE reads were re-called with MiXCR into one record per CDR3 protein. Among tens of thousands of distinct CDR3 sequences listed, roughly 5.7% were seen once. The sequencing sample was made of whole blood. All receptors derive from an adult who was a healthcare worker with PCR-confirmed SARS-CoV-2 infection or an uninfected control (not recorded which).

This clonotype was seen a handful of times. The CDR3: CSARVPGSINEQFF. The CDR3 DNA sequence: TGCAGTGCTAGAGTGCCAGGGAGTATAAATGAGCAGTTCTTC. This rearrangement joins TRBV20-1 to TRBJ2-1; the D call may be TRBD1 or TRBD2 (5 bases each). Germline V lookup: CDR1 DFQATT, CDR2 SNEGSKA (reference sequence). V was cut by 1 base and J by 7 bases, with 14 bases left in between. This CDR3 has 14 residues.

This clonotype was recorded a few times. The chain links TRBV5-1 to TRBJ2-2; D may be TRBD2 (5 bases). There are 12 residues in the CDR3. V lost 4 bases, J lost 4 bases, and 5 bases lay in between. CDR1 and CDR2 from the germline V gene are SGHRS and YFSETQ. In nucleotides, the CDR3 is TGCGCCAGCAGCCGGGGCACCGGGGAGCTGTTTTTT. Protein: CASSRGTGELFF.

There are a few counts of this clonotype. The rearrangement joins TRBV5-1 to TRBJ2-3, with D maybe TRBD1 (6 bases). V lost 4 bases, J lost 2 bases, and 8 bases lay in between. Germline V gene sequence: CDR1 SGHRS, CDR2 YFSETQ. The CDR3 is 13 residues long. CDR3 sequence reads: CASSRTATDTQYF. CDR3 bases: TGCGCCAGCAGCCGGACAGCCACAGATACGCAGTATTTT.

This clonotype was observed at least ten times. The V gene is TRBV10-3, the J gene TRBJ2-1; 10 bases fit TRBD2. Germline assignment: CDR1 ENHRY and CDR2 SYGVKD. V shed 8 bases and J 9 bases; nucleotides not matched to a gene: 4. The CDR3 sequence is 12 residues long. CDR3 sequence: CAISGLAVEQFF. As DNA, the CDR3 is TGTGCCATCTCCGGACTAGCGGTTGAGCAGTTCTTC.

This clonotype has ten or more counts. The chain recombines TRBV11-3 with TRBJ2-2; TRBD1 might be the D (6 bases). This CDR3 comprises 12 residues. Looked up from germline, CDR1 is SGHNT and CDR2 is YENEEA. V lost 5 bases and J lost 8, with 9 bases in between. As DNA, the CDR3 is TGTGCCAGCAGCATCGGACAGGGGGAGCTGTTTTTT. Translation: CASSIGQGELFF.

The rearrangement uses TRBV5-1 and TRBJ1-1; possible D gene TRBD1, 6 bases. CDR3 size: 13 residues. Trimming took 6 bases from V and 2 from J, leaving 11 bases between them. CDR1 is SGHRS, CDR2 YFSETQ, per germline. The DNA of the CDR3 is TGCGCCAGCACCCAGGGGCTAAACACTGAAGCTTTCTTT. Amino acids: CASTQGLNTEAFF. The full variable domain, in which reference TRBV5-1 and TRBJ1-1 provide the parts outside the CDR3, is KAGVTQTPRYLIKTRGQQVTLSCSPISGHRSVSWYQQTPGQGLQFLFEYFSETQRNKGNFPGRFSGRQFSNSRSEMNVSTLELGDSALYLCASTQGLNTEAFFGQGTRLTVV.

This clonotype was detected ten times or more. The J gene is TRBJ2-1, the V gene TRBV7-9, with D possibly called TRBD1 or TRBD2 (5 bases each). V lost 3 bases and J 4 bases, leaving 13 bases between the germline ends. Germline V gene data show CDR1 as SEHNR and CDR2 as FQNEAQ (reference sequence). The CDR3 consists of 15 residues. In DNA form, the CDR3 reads TGTGCCAGCAGCTTGTACGAGGGGCGATACAATGAGCAGTTCTTC. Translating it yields CASSLYEGRYNEQFF.

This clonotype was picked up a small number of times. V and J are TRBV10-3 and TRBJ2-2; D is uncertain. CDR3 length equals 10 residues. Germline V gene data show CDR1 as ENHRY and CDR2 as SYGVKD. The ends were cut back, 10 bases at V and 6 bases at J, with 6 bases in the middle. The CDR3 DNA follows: TGTGCCACGCCAGCCGGGGAGCTGTTTTTT. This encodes CATPAGELFF.

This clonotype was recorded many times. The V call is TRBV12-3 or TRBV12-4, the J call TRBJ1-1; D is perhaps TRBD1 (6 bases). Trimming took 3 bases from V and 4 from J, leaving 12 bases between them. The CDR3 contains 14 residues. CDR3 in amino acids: CASSFTGSPTEAFF. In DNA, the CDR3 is TGTGCCAGCAGTTTTACAGGGAGTCCCACTGAAGCTTTCTTT.

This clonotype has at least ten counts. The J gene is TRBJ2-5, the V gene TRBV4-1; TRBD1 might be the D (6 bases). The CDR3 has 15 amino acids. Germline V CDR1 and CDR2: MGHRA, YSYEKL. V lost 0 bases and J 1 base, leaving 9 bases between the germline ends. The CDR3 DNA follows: TGCGCCAGCAGCCAAGAATTGGGGGCCCAAGAGACCCAGTACTTC. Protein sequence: CASSQELGAQETQYF.